The next 29 T cell receptor beta chains were all read from a single sample in a study of blood T cell repertoires in COVID-19. The table came from immunoSEQ multiplex PCR; TCRdb's copy has only in-frame clones and leaves some out. The sample includes hundreds of thousands of clones, approximately 88% of them seen just once. The specimen was PBMCs or T cells enriched from blood (not recorded which). These receptors were obtained from a woman between 18 and 29 years old who had recovered from COVID-19.

The chain couples TRBV28 to TRBJ2-1, with 10 bases identical to TRBD2. This CDR3 contains 16 residues. V was clipped by 3 bases and J by 5 bases; unmatched bases: 7. The V gene's germline CDR1 is MDHEN and CDR2 SYDVKM. The CDR3 nucleotides are TGTGCCAGCAGTTTCACAACAAGCGGGAGGGACAATGAGCAGTTCTTC. Its translation is CASSFTTSGRDNEQFF.

The chain combines TRBV5-6 with TRBJ2-2, with a tentative D call TRBD2 (7 bases). The V end lost 7 bases, the J end lost 3 bases, and 22 bases lay between the germline ends. Germline V gene lookup returns CDR1 SGHDT and CDR2 YYEEEE. The CDR3 has 17 amino acids. The CDR3 coding sequence is TGTGCCAGCGCCCGAAAGGGGGAGGGCCTCGACACCGGGGAGCTGTTTTTT. Protein product: CASARKGEGLDTGELFF.

This chain joins TRBV5-4 and TRBJ2-1; 7 nucleotides agree with TRBD1. Trimming at V came to 4 bases and at J to 4 bases, leaving 14 bases not matched to a gene. Germline V gene data show CDR1 as SGHNT and CDR2 as YYREEE (reference sequence). The CDR3 is 17 residues long. In DNA form, the CDR3 reads TGTGCCAGCAGCCAATCGGGACAGTGGATCGGGTACAATGAGCAGTTCTTC. It is translated as CASSQSGQWIGYNEQFF.

There are a few counts of this clone. The chain links TRBV2 to TRBJ1-2; TRBD1 agrees at 7 bases. This CDR3 has 16 residues. V lost 1 base and J lost 2; bases outside the gene matches: 7. Per the germline V gene, CDR1 is SNHLY and CDR2 is FYNNEI. As DNA, the CDR3 is TGTGCCAGCAGTGAAGAGGACAGGACGGTAAACTATGGCTACACCTTC. Protein sequence: CASSEEDRTVNYGYTF.

This clone has just one count. The chain couples TRBV3-1 (or the pseudogene TRBV3-2) to TRBJ2-7; a possible D gene is TRBD2 (5 bases). The CDR3 length is 15 residues. Germline V gene lookup returns CDR1 LGHDT and CDR2 YNNKEL (reference sequence). Trimming left V 0 bases short and J 6 bases short, with 15 bases between. The CDR3, as DNA: TGTGCCAGCAGCCAAGAATGGGCCGGGGTTGGCGAGCAGTACTTC. As protein: CASSQEWAGVGEQYF.

The chain carries TRBV19 and TRBJ1-5, with D possibly being TRBD1 (5 bases). Trimming pared 5 bases from V and 2 bases from J, leaving 13 bases between. Germline lookup yields CDR1 LNHDA and CDR2 SQIVND (reference sequence). This CDR3 spans 15 amino acids. The CDR3 protein is CASSPRQQGNQPQHF. The CDR3 region has the DNA TGTGCCAGTAGTCCCCGACAGCAGGGCAATCAGCCCCAGCATTTT.

The rearrangement uses TRBV19 and TRBJ1-2, with a possible D match to TRBD1 (5 bases). The V gene lost 5 bases and the J gene lost 10 bases, with 20 bases spanning the gap. The germline gives CDR1 LNHDA, CDR2 SQIVND (reference sequence). CDR3 size: 14 residues. CDR3 sequence reads: CASSFLPQEIAYTF. In nucleotides, the CDR3 is TGTGCCAGTAGTTTTCTACCACAGGAGATTGCCTACACCTTC.

V is TRBV10-1 and J is TRBJ1-2; D is perhaps TRBD1 (5 bases). The germline CDR1 and CDR2 sequences are WNHNN and SYGVQD (reference sequence). The CDR3 spans 15 residues. V was cut by 0 bases and J by 4 bases, with 12 bases left in between. CDR3: CASSESAAGLYGYTF. Written as DNA, the CDR3 is TGCGCCAGCAGTGAGTCGGCCGCAGGGCTCTATGGCTACACCTTC.

The CDR3 sequence is CASRRAGGITYEQYF. CDR3 DNA: TGTGCCAGCAGACGAGCGGGGGGCATAACCTACGAGCAGTACTTC. The chain recombines TRBV28 with TRBJ2-7, with TRBD2 matching 9 bases. The trim removed 6 bases at V and 2 bases at J, leaving 8 bases unmatched. Germline CDR1 and CDR2: MDHEN and SYDVKM. The CDR3 has 15 residues.

This chain uses TRBV7-6 with TRBJ2-1, with D possibly matching TRBD2 (6 bases). Trimming took off 4 bases at V and 4 bases at J, with 14 bases between the two ends. The CDR3 runs 15 residues. In germline, CDR1 is SGHVS, CDR2 FNYEAQ. The CDR3 DNA reads as TGTGCCAGCAGCTCCTCCGGGACTTTATACAATGAGCAGTTCTTC. Its protein is CASSSSGTLYNEQFF.

A single count supports this clone. The gene calls are TRBV27 and TRBJ2-5; 9 positions match TRBD2. This CDR3 has 15 residues. Germline lookup yields CDR1 MNHEY and CDR2 SMNVEV (reference sequence). V shed 4 bases and J 4 bases; nucleotides not matched to a gene: 7. The CDR3 loop is CASSSQREEGETQYF. In nucleotides, the CDR3 is TGTGCCAGCAGTTCTCAGCGGGAGGAAGGAGAGACCCAGTACTTC.

This chain uses TRBV15 with TRBJ1-6; D is possibly TRBD1 (5 bases). Trimming shortened V by 1 base and J by 5 bases, and 9 bases separated the two germline ends. Germline lookup yields CDR1 LNHNV and CDR2 YYDKDF (reference sequence). The CDR3 contains 15 residues. CDR3 in DNA: TGTGCCACCAGCAGAGGGGGCAGGCATAATTCACCCCTCCACTTT. Its translation is CATSRGGRHNSPLHF.

This chain joins TRBV20-1 and TRBJ1-4; 9 bases match TRBD1. The CDR3 runs 11 residues. Germline V gene data show CDR1 as DFQATT and CDR2 as SNEGSKA (reference sequence). V lost 4 bases, J lost 17 bases, and 8 bases stayed unmatched. In nucleotides, the CDR3 is TGCAGTGCTACGTTCCGGGACAGGGCCTTTTTT. This sequence encodes CSATFRDRAFF.

The J gene is TRBJ1-3, the V gene TRBV2; D possibly corresponds to TRBD1 (6 bases). V dropped 3 bases and J dropped 0 bases, with 9 bases sitting between them. The germline gives CDR1 SNHLY, CDR2 FYNNEI. The CDR3 totals 15 residues. This CDR3 reads CASSENRVSGNTIYF. Here the CDR3 DNA reads TGTGCCAGCAGTGAGAACAGGGTCTCTGGAAACACCATATATTTT.

V gene TRBV10-3 combines with J gene TRBJ1-1; the D gene is possibly TRBD1 (6 bases). Germline V gene lookup returns CDR1 ENHRY and CDR2 SYGVKD. V lost 3 bases and J 10 bases, leaving 18 bases between the germline ends. The CDR3 contains 14 residues. This CDR3 reads CAISETGNRDAAFF. The CDR3 nucleotides read TGTGCCATCAGTGAAACCGGGAACAGGGATGCAGCTTTCTTT.

This clone has a handful of counts. The chain employs TRBV30 and TRBJ2-7; 7 nucleotides agree with TRBD1. CDR3 size: 15 residues. Germline V gene data show CDR1 as GTSNPN and CDR2 as SVGIG (reference sequence). The V segment lost 2 bases and the J segment 2 bases; nucleotides outside the gene matches: 9. CDR3 residues: CAWSREDRRPYEQYF. In DNA, the CDR3 is TGTGCCTGGAGTCGAGAGGACAGGAGGCCCTACGAGCAGTACTTC.

This chain uses TRBV18 with TRBJ1-2, with D possibly TRBD1 on 5 matching bases. The CDR3 contains 15 residues. The ends were cut back, 0 bases at V and 4 bases at J, with 12 bases in the middle. Germline CDR1 reads KGHSH; CDR2 reads LQKENI. The CDR3 bases are TGTGCCAGCTCACCACCCACGACAGCAATCTATGGCTACACCTTC. This sequence encodes CASSPPTTAIYGYTF.

The V call is TRBV27, the J call TRBJ1-5, with 9 bases that match TRBD1. From germline, CDR1 is MNHEY and CDR2 SMNVEV (reference sequence). CDR3 length equals 18 residues. Unmatched junction bases numbered 13, after V lost 5 bases and J lost 2 bases. The CDR3 nucleotides read TGTGCCAGCAGTCCAGGAAAGGGACAGGGAAGAGGCAATCAGCCCCAGCATTTT. Amino acid sequence: CASSPGKGQGRGNQPQHF.

The V gene is TRBV6-5, the J gene TRBJ2-7; 9 bases agree with TRBD1. V gave up 5 bases and J gave up 7 bases; unmatched junction bases: 12. The CDR3 extends over 15 amino acids. Per the germline V gene, CDR1 is MNHEY and CDR2 is SVGAGI. This CDR3 is CASSPRRDRVREQYF. CDR3 in DNA: TGTGCCAGCAGTCCACGCCGGGACAGGGTCAGGGAGCAGTACTTC.

The V gene is TRBV5-1, the J gene TRBJ1-1, with TRBD1 matching 9 bases. The CDR3 runs to 15 residues. The trim removed 1 base at V and 3 bases at J, leaving 4 bases unmatched. In germline, CDR1 is SGHRS, CDR2 YFSETQ. The CDR3 coding sequence is TGCGCCAGCAGCTTGACAGGGGGCTCGGACACTGAAGCTTTCTTT. It yields the protein CASSLTGGSDTEAFF.

The gene calls are TRBV11-3 and TRBJ2-2, with D maybe TRBD1 (8 bases). Germline V gives CDR1 SGHNT, CDR2 YENEEA. With 5 bases removed from V and 5 bases from J, the gap between germline ends came to 15 bases. CDR3 length equals 15 residues. CDR3 region: CASSPDRGGTGELFF. The CDR3 nucleotides read TGTGCCAGCAGCCCAGACAGGGGAGGGACCGGGGAGCTGTTTTTT. The whole variable domain, filled in from reference TRBV11-3 and TRBJ2-2, reads EAGVVQSPRYKIIEKKQPVAFWCNPISGHNTLYWYLQNLGQGPELLIRYENEEAVDDSQLPKDRFSAERLKGVDSTLKIQPAELGDSAVYLCASSPDRGGTGELFFGEGSRLTVL.

V usage is TRBV18 and J usage is TRBJ1-4, with D unclear. Trimming took off 3 bases at V and 2 bases at J, with 10 bases between the two ends. The CDR3 spans 15 residues. Looked up from germline, CDR1 is KGHSH and CDR2 is LQKENI. Here the CDR3 reads CASSPTTETNEKLFF. Written as DNA, the CDR3 is TGTGCCAGCTCACCCACGACGGAGACTAATGAAAAACTGTTTTTT.

V gene TRBV5-6 combines with J gene TRBJ1-2; TRBD1 matches at 9 bases. The CDR3 is 13 amino acids. V gave up 5 bases and J gave up 6 bases; unmatched junction bases: 5. Germline CDR1 reads SGHDT; CDR2 reads YYEEEE. The CDR3 spells CASSSDRGDGYTF. DNA for the CDR3: TGTGCCAGCAGTTCAGACAGGGGGGATGGCTACACCTTC.

The chain couples TRBV24-1 to TRBJ2-6; 12 nucleotides line up with TRBD2. V dropped 4 bases and J dropped 4; count of bases not matched to a gene: 13. The germline V gene has CDR1 KGHDR and CDR2 SFDVKD. CDR3 length: 20 amino acids. Written as DNA, the CDR3 is TGTGCCACCAGTGACCAACCAAGACTAGCGGGAGTCACAGGGGCCAACGTCCTGACTTTC. Translating it yields CATSDQPRLAGVTGANVLTF.

The genes are TRBV6-1 and TRBJ2-6; D gene uncertain. In germline, CDR1 is MNHNS, CDR2 SASEGT. CDR3 length: 16 amino acids. V was clipped by 4 bases and J by 2 bases, with 12 bases between them. The CDR3 sequence: CASSGLAQAGANVLTF. As DNA, the CDR3 is TGTGCCAGCAGTGGACTCGCCCAAGCTGGGGCCAACGTCCTGACTTTC.

A word on this clone: A junction boundary mismatches the germline segment, possibly from a read error. The chain carries TRBV4-3 and TRBJ1-2; 8 bases align to TRBD1. Germline CDR1 is LGHNA and CDR2 is YSLEER. The CDR3 extends over 13 amino acids. The CDR3 DNA sequence: TGCGCCAGCAGCCAAGTCGGGGGGACAGGTTTCTTCTTC. Its translation is CASSQVGGTGFFF.

The chain is built from TRBV7-3 and TRBJ2-1; 9 positions agree with TRBD2. Germline V lookup: CDR1 SGHTA, CDR2 FQGTGA. The CDR3 loop spans 14 amino acids. After removal of 8 bases from V and 9 bases from J, the junction contained 11 bases not matched to a gene. The CDR3 DNA is TGTGCCAGCGGGAAAGCGGGAGGAGGTGGTGAGCAGTTCTTC. It specifies CASGKAGGGGEQFF.

This chain links TRBV5-4 with TRBJ1-2; 7 bases line up with TRBD1. Germline V gene data show CDR1 as SGHNT and CDR2 as YYREEE (reference sequence). With V trimmed by 4 bases and J by 4 bases, 13 bases remained unmatched. This CDR3 comprises 16 residues. The CDR3 reads CASSPPFGTASYGYTF. CDR3 sequence (DNA): TGTGCCAGCAGCCCACCATTCGGGACAGCAAGCTATGGCTACACCTTC.

The V and J genes are TRBV6-2 or TRBV6-3 and TRBJ1-1; D not resolved. CDR3 size: 14 residues. The V and J ends lost 7 bases and 1 base respectively, with 13 bases between them. Germline V lookup: CDR1 MNHEY, CDR2 SVGEGT. CDR3 DNA: TGTGCCAGCACCCCGAGGGTTCCGAACACTGAAGCTTTCTTT. It is translated as CASTPRVPNTEAFF.